The rows below give T cell receptor beta chains drawn from one sample of a study of T-cell reconstitution after alpha-beta-depleted transplantation in children. A single record per CDR3 protein comes from TCRdb applying MiXCR to the PCR reads. Of hundreds of thousands of distinct CDR3 sequences detected, about 12% appear once; the ten largest clones hold 0.79%. The sample in question was PBMCs, obtained before TCRalphabeta/CD19-depleted stem cell transplant. These receptors originate from a girl between 2 and 10 years old with congenital amegakaryocytic thrombocytopenia, due to receive a stem cell transplant. The CDR3 runs from the conserved cysteine through the conserved F or W. The order of the fields is V gene, CDR3 length, D gene, J gene, clone size, CDR3 DNA, CDR3 protein. The D gene is left open where the match is weak. The size field is filled for only some rows; it gives once, few, many or a size class.

TRBV20-1	15	TRBD2	TRBJ2-1	many	TGCAGTGCTAGTCTGACTAGCAGACAAAACAATGAGCAGTTCTTC	CSASLTSRQNNEQFF
TRBV3-1	14	NA	TRBJ1-5	NA	TGTGCCAGCAGCCAAAGGGGCGGGAATCAGCCCCAGCATTTT	CASSQRGGNQPQHF
TRBV12-3/TRBV12-4	15	NA	TRBJ2-7	many	TGTGCCAGCAGTTTACGACAAACAGGGTCGGGGGAGCAGTACTTC	CASSLRQTGSGEQYF
TRBV29-1	14	NA	TRBJ1-4	NA	TGCAGCGTTCAACAACAGGTCGCTAATGAAAAACTGTTTTTT	CSVQQQVANEKLFF
TRBV29-1	14	NA	TRBJ1-2	few	TGCAGCGTTGAAGGGGTGGGGGCGTATGATGGCTACACCTTC	CSVEGVGAYDGYTF
TRBV28	12	NA	TRBJ1-3	many	TGTGCCAGCAGCTCCACAGAGTCCACCATATATTTT	CASSSTESTIYF
TRBV7-8	12	NA	TRBJ2-3	many	TGTGCCAGCAGCTTACAAGCAGATACGCAGTATTTT	CASSLQADTQYF
TRBV20-1	16	NA	TRBJ2-1	many	TGCAGTGCTAGATACCGGGACTGGGGCACCTACAATGAGCAGTTCTTC	CSARYRDWGTYNEQFF
TRBV24-1	15	NA	TRBJ2-1	many	TGTGCCACCAGTGACTACGGGCCCGGAGGGGATGAGCAGTTCTTC	CATSDYGPGGDEQFF
TRBV27	18	TRBD1	TRBJ2-6	few	TGTGCCAGCAGCCTACAGGGACAGGTCCTCTCTGGGGCCAACGTCCTGACTTTC	CASSLQGQVLSGANVLTF